This is a list of T cell receptor beta chains from one sample in a study of blood T cell repertoires in COVID-19. TCRdb keeps only in-frame clones here, not all; method: immunoSEQ multiplex PCR. The sample consists of some 130,000 clones, 80% to 85% of them appearing once. The specimen was peripheral blood. All receptors come from a man in his fifties or sixties with acute or convalescent COVID-19. The CDR3 runs from the conserved cysteine through the conserved F or W. D genes are given only for firm matches. The size field is filled for only some rows; it gives once, few, many or a size class.

abundance,d_gene,j_gene,v_gene,CDR3aa,CDR3nt
.,TRBD2,TRBJ2-5,TRBV7-9,CASSFSGKGPGETQYF,TGTGCCAGCAGCTTTAGCGGGAAGGGACCTGGGGAGACCCAGTACTTC
.,TRBD1,TRBJ2-7,TRBV30,CAWSSPGQGAYEQYF,TGTGCCTGGAGTTCGCCCGGACAGGGGGCTTACGAGCAGTACTTC
.,TRBD1,TRBJ1-5,TRBV27,CASSLKWTGSNQPQHF,TGTGCCAGCAGTTTAAAATGGACAGGTAGCAATCAGCCCCAGCATTTT
once,TRBD2,TRBJ2-1,TRBV10-3,CAISEQSGIYNEQFF,TGTGCCATCAGTGAGCAAAGCGGGATATACAATGAGCAGTTCTTC
many,.,TRBJ2-7,TRBV6-6,CASSYSAGYYEQYF,TGTGCCAGCAGTTACTCCGCAGGTTACTACGAGCAGTACTTC
.,TRBD1,TRBJ1-6,TRBV5-4,CASSVGTGELFSPLHF,TGTGCCAGCAGCGTCGGGACAGGGGAGTTATTTTCACCCCTCCACTTT
.,TRBD2,TRBJ2-3,TRBV30,CAWSPPGLAGGPDTQYF,TGTGCCTGGAGTCCCCCCGGACTAGCGGGGGGCCCAGATACGCAGTATTTT
.,.,TRBJ2-1,TRBV5-1,CASSLGLTMDTYNEQFF,TGCGCCAGCAGCTTAGGGCTCACGATGGACACGTACAATGAGCAGTTCTTC
few,.,TRBJ1-6,TRBV3-1/TRBV3-2,CASSQVWASGVSNSPLHF,TGTGCCAGCAGCCAAGTCTGGGCGTCAGGGGTTAGTAATTCACCCCTCCACTTT
.,TRBD1,TRBJ2-5,TRBV29-1,CSVVQGGETQYF,TGCAGCGTTGTACAGGGGGGAGAGACCCAGTACTTC
.,.,TRBJ2-2,TRBV5-6,CASSLALGIGELFF,TGTGCCAGCAGCTTGGCTCTCGGGATCGGGGAGCTGTTTTTT
.,TRBD2,TRBJ2-2,TRBV6-5,CASSPLAGGTGELFF,TGTGCCAGCAGCCCCCTAGCGGGGGGCACCGGGGAGCTGTTTTTT
few,TRBD2,TRBJ2-7,TRBV6-1,CASSEGTSGGSPTYEQYF,TGTGCCAGCAGTGAAGGGACTAGCGGGGGGTCACCAACCTACGAGCAGTACTTC
.,.,TRBJ1-1,TRBV7-9,CASSLGDREAFF,TGTGCCAGCAGCTTGGGAGACAGGGAAGCTTTCTTT
.,.,TRBJ1-2,TRBV9,CASSTLDSSIYYGYTF,TGTGCCAGCAGCACCTTGGACAGTAGTATCTACTATGGCTACACCTTC
.,TRBD1,TRBJ2-7,TRBV10-3,CAIRQGNTMSSYEQYF,TGTGCCATCAGACAGGGGAACACTATGAGCTCCTACGAGCAGTACTTC
.,TRBD2,TRBJ2-1,TRBV14,CASSPGLAGTGEQFF,TGTGCCAGCAGCCCGGGACTAGCGGGAACAGGTGAGCAGTTCTTC
.,TRBD1,TRBJ1-1,TRBV6-1,CASSEVRDRGAFF,TGTGCCAGCAGTGAAGTGAGAGACAGGGGAGCTTTCTTT
few,TRBD2,TRBJ2-1,TRBV9,CASSVLAGEGDEQFF,TGTGCCAGCAGCGTACTAGCGGGAGAGGGAGATGAGCAGTTCTTC
.,.,TRBJ2-6,TRBV5-1,CASSSGPAGANVLTF,TGCGCCAGCAGCTCTGGGCCGGCCGGGGCCAACGTCCTGACTTTC